Below, 17 T cell receptor beta chains from the same sample are listed, as sequenced in a study of early T cells in non-severe SARS-CoV-2 infection. TCRdb called the 5' RACE reads again in MiXCR, with one record for every CDR3 protein. The profile shows around 55,000 distinct CDR3 sequences, 15% of them singletons. Sequences were derived from whole blood, sampled at baseline. These receptors were taken from an adult who was a healthcare worker with PCR-confirmed SARS-CoV-2 infection or an uninfected control (not recorded which).

This clonotype was found a few times. The V gene is TRBV6-5, the J gene TRBJ2-7, with TRBD2 identical over 12 bases. J was trimmed by 7 bases and V by 6 bases; bases with no gene match: 7. Germline-derived CDR1 and CDR2 are MNHEY and SVGAGI. This CDR3 is 14 amino acids long. The CDR3 coding sequence is TGTGCCAGCAGCCGACTAGCGGGAGTGGTAGAGCAGTACTTC. As protein: CASSRLAGVVEQYF.

The chain uses TRBV28 and TRBJ2-7, with D maybe TRBD2 (5 bases). CDR3 size: 13 residues. V lost 8 bases and J 2 bases, leaving 13 bases between the germline ends. In germline, CDR1 is MDHEN, CDR2 SYDVKM. The CDR3 protein is CASQPGNPYEQYF. The CDR3 DNA is TGTGCCAGCCAGCCGGGAAATCCCTACGAGCAGTACTTC.

The chain links TRBV6-1 to TRBJ2-5, with 11 bases lining up with TRBD2. Germline CDR1 is MNHNS and CDR2 is SASEGT. This CDR3 contains 16 residues. The ends lost 1 base at V and 3 bases at J; junction bases unmatched: 4. DNA for the CDR3: TGTGCCAGCAGTGAAGTGTTAGCGGGAGGGAAAGAGACCCAGTACTTC. It translates to CASSEVLAGGKETQYF.

This clonotype has at least ten counts. The chain is built from TRBV7-2 and TRBJ1-5; D remains ambiguous. This CDR3 region has 13 residues. Deletions cut 5 bases from V and 6 bases from J, with 11 bases between. Germline V CDR1 and CDR2: SGHTA, FQGNSA. This chain's CDR3 is CASSIVSGQPQHF. The CDR3 bases are TGTGCCAGCAGCATAGTAAGCGGTCAGCCCCAGCATTTT. Together with reference TRBV7-2 and TRBJ1-5, the CDR3 gives the full variable domain: GAGVSQSPSNKVTEKGKDVELRCDPISGHTALYWYRQSLGQGLEFLIYFQGNSAPDKSGLPSDRFSAERTGGSVSTLTIQRTQQEDSAVYLCASSIVSGQPQHFGDGTRLSIL.

The chain couples TRBV7-2 to TRBJ1-6; D is uncertain. The CDR3 is 14 amino acids. The germline V gene has CDR1 SGHTA and CDR2 FQGNSA. Trimming cost V 5 bases and J 4 bases, with 9 bases left between them. The CDR3 is CASSRTSYNSPLHF. The CDR3 DNA follows: TGTGCCAGCAGCCGGACCTCATATAATTCACCCCTCCACTTT.

Ten or more counts support this clonotype. The rearrangement links TRBV20-1 to TRBJ1-1, with D hard to call. The germline CDR1 and CDR2 sequences are DFQATT and SNEGSKA (reference sequence). The CDR3 has 11 amino acids. V was shortened by 3 bases and J by 10 bases, with 12 bases between the two germline ends. CDR3 region: CSAREGLGAFF. In DNA, the CDR3 is TGCAGTGCTAGGGAAGGGCTCGGAGCTTTCTTT.

This clonotype was found a few times. V gene TRBV14 combines with J gene TRBJ1-2; D unclear. V was trimmed by 0 bases and J by 8 bases, leaving 10 bases between them. The germline V gene encodes CDR1 SGHDN and CDR2 FVKESK. The CDR3 extends over 13 amino acids. CDR3 bases: TGTGCCAGCAGCCAAGAGTGGGGTGACGGCTACACCTTC. Its translation: CASSQEWGDGYTF.

J is TRBJ2-7 and V is TRBV2; the match to TRBD2 covers 7 bases. Germline lookup yields CDR1 SNHLY and CDR2 FYNNEI. With 6 bases clipped from V and 5 bases from J, the junction kept 13 bases outside the gene matches. There are 15 residues in the CDR3. The CDR3 reads CASRRARTSRDEQYF. The CDR3 DNA reads TGTGCCAGCAGAAGGGCCCGGACTAGTCGCGACGAGCAGTACTTC.

In this sample, this clonotype turned up a few times. The chain carries TRBV28 and TRBJ2-2; D tentatively reads TRBD1 or TRBD2 (5 bases each). This CDR3 region has 17 residues. CDR1 is MDHEN and CDR2 is SYDVKM in the germline V gene. Between the trimmed V and J ends, which lost 1 base and 0 bases, there was a span of 12 bases. CDR3 coding DNA: TGTGCCAGCAGTTTATCGTACGGGGCCGCGAACACCGGGGAGCTGTTTTTT. This encodes CASSLSYGAANTGELFF.

This chain connects TRBV11-2 to TRBJ2-3; possibly TRBD2 for D (6 bases). Germline V lookup: CDR1 SGHAT, CDR2 FQNNGV. The CDR3 loop spans 15 amino acids. V was shortened by 6 bases and J by 0 bases, with 13 bases between the two germline ends. The CDR3 sequence is CASRQDGGSTDTQYF. The CDR3 DNA follows: TGTGCCAGCAGGCAAGACGGGGGTAGCACAGATACGCAGTATTTT.

This clonotype was picked up many times. The chain links TRBV10-3 to TRBJ2-2, with a possible D match to TRBD2 (5 bases). The germline CDR1 and CDR2 sequences are ENHRY and SYGVKD. V was clipped by 2 bases and J by 6 bases, with 19 bases between them. The CDR3 contains 17 residues. The CDR3 DNA reads as TGTGCCATCAGTGAGCCCCGAACGGGAATCTTTCCCGGGGAGCTGTTTTTT. Residues: CAISEPRTGIFPGELFF.

In its sample, this clonotype was seen many times. The chain uses TRBV6-6 and TRBJ1-4; 9 bases match TRBD1. There are 16 residues in the CDR3. The V gene end was trimmed by 7 bases and the J gene end by 4 bases; junction bases not matched to a gene: 10. Germline V gene data show CDR1 as MNHNY and CDR2 as SVGAGI (reference sequence). The CDR3 spells CASISLQGAGNEKLFF. The CDR3 nucleotides are TGTGCCAGCATCTCATTACAGGGGGCGGGTAATGAAAAACTGTTTTTT.

In its sample, this clonotype was seen many times. The chain has TRBV29-1 and TRBJ2-3, with 8 bases that match TRBD2. This CDR3 region has 13 residues. Trimming cost V 8 bases and J 2 bases; bases outside gene matches: 6. The germline gives CDR1 SQVTM, CDR2 ANQGSEA. The CDR3 DNA follows: TGCAGCATAGGCGGGGGGCCCACAGATACGCAGTATTTT. Translated, it gives CSIGGGPTDTQYF.

The V and J genes are TRBV7-6 and TRBJ2-1; 7 nucleotides align to TRBD2. J gave up 0 bases and V 1 base, and 6 bases lay outside the gene matches. Germline V gene sequence: CDR1 SGHVS, CDR2 FNYEAQ. This CDR3 region has 17 residues. DNA for the CDR3: TGTGCCAGCAGCTTAGAACTAGCGCTTAGCTCCTACAATGAGCAGTTCTTC. This gives the protein CASSLELALSSYNEQFF. Supplemented by reference TRBV7-6 and TRBJ2-1, the full variable domain reads GAGVSQSPRYKVTKRGQDVALRCDPISGHVSLYWYRQALGQGPEFLTYFNYEAQQDKSGLPNDRFSAERPEGSISTLTIQRTEQRDSAMYRCASSLELALSSYNEQFFGPGTRLTVL.

This clonotype was recorded at least ten times. The chain uses TRBV29-1 and TRBJ2-1, with 7 bases aligning to TRBD2. Looked up from germline, CDR1 is SQVTM and CDR2 is ANQGSEA. This CDR3 comprises 11 residues. The CDR3 DNA is TGCAGTATGGGGGGGAGTCGTGAGCAGTTCTTC. Its translation is CSMGGSREQFF.

This clonotype was found a few times. The chain recombines TRBV7-8 with TRBJ2-1; 11 bases map to TRBD2. The germline CDR1 and CDR2 sequences are SGHVS and FQNEAQ. This CDR3 region has 14 residues. V lost 5 bases and J lost 13; bases outside the gene matches: 10. The DNA of the CDR3 is TGTGCCAGCAGCGGAACTAGCGGGAGTAAGTTTCAGTTCTTC. As protein: CASSGTSGSKFQFF. The variable domain in full, with the rest retrieved from reference TRBV7-8 and TRBJ2-1, is GAGVSQSPRYKVAKRGQDVALRCDPISGHVSLFWYQQALGQGPEFLTYFQNEAQLDKSGLPSDRFFAERPEGSVSTLKIQRTQQEDSAVYLCASSGTSGSKFQFFGPGTRLTVL.

The CDR3 DNA reads TGTGCCAGCAGCTTACTCCGGGACTTAGGCATTCAGTACTTC. It specifies CASSLLRDLGIQYF. This sequence joins TRBV7-2 and TRBJ2-4, with a tentative D call TRBD2 (6 bases). CDR1 and CDR2 (germline): SGHTA, FQGNSA. The CDR3 is made up of 14 amino acids. V was cut by 2 bases and J by 9 bases, with 14 bases left in between.